The sequence of this TCR beta chain was determined in a study of blood T cell repertoires in COVID-19. Study-level information: Sources were T cells, B-cell-depleted T cells, or PBMCs; the material itself was cDNA or gDNA.

Only in-frame clones appear in the TCRdb table, and some are missing; sequencing was by immunoSEQ multiplex PCR. Among around 180,000 clones listed, about 85% were seen once. V trimming: 3 bases; J trimming: 5 bases; junction bases outside the gene matches: 12. This CDR3 is built from 16 residues. Germline loops: CDR1 KGHSH, CDR2 LQKENI. This clonotype was obtained from a man aged 60-69 years with acute or convalescent COVID-19. The chain uses TRBV18 and TRBJ1-2, with TRBD1 matching 7 bases. Material for sequencing was peripheral blood. CDR3 coding DNA: TGTGCCAGCTCACCTTCCTCTTCCGGGACAGATTATGGCTACACCTTC. Translating gives CASSPSSSGTDYGYTF.